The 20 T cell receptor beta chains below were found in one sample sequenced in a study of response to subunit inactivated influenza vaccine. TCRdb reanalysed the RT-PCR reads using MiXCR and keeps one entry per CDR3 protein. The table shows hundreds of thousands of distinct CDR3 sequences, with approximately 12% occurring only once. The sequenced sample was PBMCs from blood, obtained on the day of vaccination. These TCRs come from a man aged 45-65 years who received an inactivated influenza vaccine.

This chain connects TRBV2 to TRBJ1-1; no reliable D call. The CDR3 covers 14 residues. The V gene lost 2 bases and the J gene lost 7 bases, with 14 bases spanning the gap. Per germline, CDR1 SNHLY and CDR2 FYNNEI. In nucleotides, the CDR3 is TGTGCCAGCAGTGAAAGTGCCCGTAGTGATGAAGCTTTCTTT. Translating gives CASSESARSDEAFF.

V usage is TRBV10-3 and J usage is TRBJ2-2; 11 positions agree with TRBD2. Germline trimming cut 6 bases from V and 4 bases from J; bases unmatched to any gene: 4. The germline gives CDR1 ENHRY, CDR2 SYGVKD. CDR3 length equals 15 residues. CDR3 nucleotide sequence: TGTGCCATCAGCACTAGCGGGAGTAGCACCGGGGAGCTGTTTTTT. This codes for CAISTSGSSTGELFF.

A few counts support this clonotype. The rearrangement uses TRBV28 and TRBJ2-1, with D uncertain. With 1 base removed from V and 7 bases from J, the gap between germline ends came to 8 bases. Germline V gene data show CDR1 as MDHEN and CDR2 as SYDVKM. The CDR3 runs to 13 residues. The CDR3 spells CASSLFKGNEQFF. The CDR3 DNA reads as TGTGCCAGCAGTTTATTCAAGGGAAATGAGCAGTTCTTC.

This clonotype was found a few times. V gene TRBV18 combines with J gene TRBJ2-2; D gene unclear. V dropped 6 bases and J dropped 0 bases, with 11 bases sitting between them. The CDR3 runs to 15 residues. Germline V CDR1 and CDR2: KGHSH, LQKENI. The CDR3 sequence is CASSLRRTNTGELFF. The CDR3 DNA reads TGTGCCAGCTCCCTCCGACGGACGAACACCGGGGAGCTGTTTTTT.

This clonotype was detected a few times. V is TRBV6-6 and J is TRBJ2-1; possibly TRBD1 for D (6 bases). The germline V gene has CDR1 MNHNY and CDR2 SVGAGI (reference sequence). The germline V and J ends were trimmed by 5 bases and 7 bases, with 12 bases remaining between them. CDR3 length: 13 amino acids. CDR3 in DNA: TGTGCCAGCAGTCCTGGGACACTAAATGAGCAGTTCTTC. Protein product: CASSPGTLNEQFF.

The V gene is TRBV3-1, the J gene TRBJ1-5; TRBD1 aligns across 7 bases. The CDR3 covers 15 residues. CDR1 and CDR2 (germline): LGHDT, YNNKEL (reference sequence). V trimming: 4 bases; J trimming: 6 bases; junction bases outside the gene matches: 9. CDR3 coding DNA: TGTGCCAGCAGCCTAACCTCGGACAGGTTTCAGCCCCAGCATTTT. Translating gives CASSLTSDRFQPQHF.

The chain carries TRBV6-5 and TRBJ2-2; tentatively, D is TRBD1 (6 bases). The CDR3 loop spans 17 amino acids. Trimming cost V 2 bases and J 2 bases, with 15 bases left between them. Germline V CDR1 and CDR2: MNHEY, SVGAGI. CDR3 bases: TGTGCCAGCAGTTACGGGATTGGGGGCTTAAACACCGGGGAGCTGTTTTTT. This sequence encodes CASSYGIGGLNTGELFF.

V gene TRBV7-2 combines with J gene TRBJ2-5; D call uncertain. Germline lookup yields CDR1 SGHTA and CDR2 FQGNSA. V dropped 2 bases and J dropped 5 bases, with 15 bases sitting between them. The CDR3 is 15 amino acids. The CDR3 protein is CASSLSAPGWETQYF. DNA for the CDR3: TGTGCCAGCAGCTTAAGTGCGCCCGGGTGGGAGACCCAGTACTTC. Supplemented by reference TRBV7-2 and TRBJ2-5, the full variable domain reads GAGVSQSPSNKVTEKGKDVELRCDPISGHTALYWYRQSLGQGLEFLIYFQGNSAPDKSGLPSDRFSAERTGGSVSTLTIQRTQQEDSAVYLCASSLSAPGWETQYFGPGTRLLVL.

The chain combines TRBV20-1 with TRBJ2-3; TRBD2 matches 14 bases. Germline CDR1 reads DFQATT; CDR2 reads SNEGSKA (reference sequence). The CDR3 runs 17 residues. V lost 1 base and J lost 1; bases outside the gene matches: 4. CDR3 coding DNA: TGCAGTGCTAGAGCGGGACTAGCGGGGGCCCGCACAGATACGCAGTATTTT. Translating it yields CSARAGLAGARTDTQYF.

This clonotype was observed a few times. CDR3 coding DNA: TGCAGTGCATCCCGAACGGCTAGCGGGAGTTTCAATGAGCAGTTCTTC. Translated: CSASRTASGSFNEQFF. This chain joins TRBV20-1 and TRBJ2-1; TRBD2 agrees at 10 bases. Germline CDR1 and CDR2: DFQATT and SNEGSKA (reference sequence). This CDR3 region has 16 residues. The J segment lost 6 bases and the V segment lost 6 bases, leaving 14 bases of the junction unmatched.

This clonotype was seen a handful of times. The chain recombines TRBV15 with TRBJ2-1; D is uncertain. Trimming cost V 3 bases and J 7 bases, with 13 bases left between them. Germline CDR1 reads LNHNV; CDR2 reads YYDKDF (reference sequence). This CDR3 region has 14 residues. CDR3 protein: CATSSWGIWNEQFF. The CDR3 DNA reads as TGTGCCACCAGCAGCTGGGGAATATGGAATGAGCAGTTCTTC.

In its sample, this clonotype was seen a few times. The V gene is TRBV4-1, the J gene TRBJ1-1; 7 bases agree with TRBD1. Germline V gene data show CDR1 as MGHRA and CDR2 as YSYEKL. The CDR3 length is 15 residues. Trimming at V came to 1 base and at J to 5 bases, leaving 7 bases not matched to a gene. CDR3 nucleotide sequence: TGCGCCAGCAGCCAAGGACAGGGAATCTTAACTGAAGCTTTCTTT. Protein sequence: CASSQGQGILTEAFF.

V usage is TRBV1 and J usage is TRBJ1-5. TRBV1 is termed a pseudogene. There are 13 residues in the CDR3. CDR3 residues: CTSSQDTDQPQHF. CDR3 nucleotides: TGCACCAGCAGTCAGGACACAGATCAGCCCCAGCATTTT.

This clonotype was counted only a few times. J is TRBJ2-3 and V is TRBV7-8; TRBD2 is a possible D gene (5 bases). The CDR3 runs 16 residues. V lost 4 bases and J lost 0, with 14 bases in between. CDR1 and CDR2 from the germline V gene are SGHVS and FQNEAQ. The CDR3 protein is CASSSRERASTDTQYF. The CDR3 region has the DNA TGTGCCAGCAGCTCCAGAGAGAGGGCTAGCACAGATACGCAGTATTTT.

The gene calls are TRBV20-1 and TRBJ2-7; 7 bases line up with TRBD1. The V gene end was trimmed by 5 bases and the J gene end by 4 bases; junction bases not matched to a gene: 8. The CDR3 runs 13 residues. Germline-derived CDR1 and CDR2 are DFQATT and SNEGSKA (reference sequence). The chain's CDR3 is CSALDRLLYEQYF. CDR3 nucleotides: TGCAGTGCTCTGGACAGGCTGCTTTACGAGCAGTACTTC.

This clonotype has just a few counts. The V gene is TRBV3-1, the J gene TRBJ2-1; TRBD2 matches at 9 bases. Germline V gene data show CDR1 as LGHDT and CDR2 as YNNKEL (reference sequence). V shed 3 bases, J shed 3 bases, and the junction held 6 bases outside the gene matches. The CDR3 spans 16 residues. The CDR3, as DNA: TGTGCCAGCAGCCACGCCGGGACTAGCAGCTACAATGAGCAGTTCTTC. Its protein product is CASSHAGTSSYNEQFF.

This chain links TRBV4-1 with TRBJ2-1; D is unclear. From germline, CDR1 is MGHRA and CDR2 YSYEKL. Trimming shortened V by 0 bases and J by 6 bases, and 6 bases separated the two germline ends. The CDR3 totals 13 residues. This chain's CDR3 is CASSQDSVNEQFF. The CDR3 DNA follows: TGCGCCAGCAGCCAAGATTCGGTCAATGAGCAGTTCTTC.

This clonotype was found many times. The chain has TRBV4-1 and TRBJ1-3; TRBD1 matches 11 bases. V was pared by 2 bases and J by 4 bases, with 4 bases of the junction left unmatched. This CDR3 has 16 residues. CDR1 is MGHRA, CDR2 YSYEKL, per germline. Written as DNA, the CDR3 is TGCGCCAGCAGCCAAATGGACAGGGGGCCAGGAAACACCATATATTTT. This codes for CASSQMDRGPGNTIYF.

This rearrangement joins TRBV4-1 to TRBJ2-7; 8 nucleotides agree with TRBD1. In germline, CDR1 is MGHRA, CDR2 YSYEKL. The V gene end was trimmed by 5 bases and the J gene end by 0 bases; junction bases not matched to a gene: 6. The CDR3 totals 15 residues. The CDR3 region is CASSSRTGSSYEQYF. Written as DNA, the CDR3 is TGCGCCAGCAGCAGTCGGACAGGGAGCTCCTACGAGCAGTACTTC.

CDR3 coding DNA: TGTGCCAGCAGCCCGACCTCAGCTGGCTACACCTTC. This sequence encodes CASSPTSAGYTF. The chain carries TRBV4-2 and TRBJ1-2, with D uncertain. The CDR3 is 12 residues long. The V end lost 4 bases, the J end lost 7 bases, and 10 bases lay between the germline ends. Germline-derived CDR1 and CDR2 are LGHNA and YNFKEQ.